This entry is about one T cell receptor (beta chain). Its target is unknown. Germline trimming cut 5 bases from V and 2 bases from J; bases unmatched to any gene: 5. Germline-derived CDR1 and CDR2 are MNHEY and SMNVEV (reference sequence). This CDR3 spans 14 amino acids. TCRdb's table, derived via immunoSEQ multiplex PCR, lists solely in-frame clones and lacks some. The top ten clones hold less than 15% of a sample with some 48,000 clones, 75% to 85% of them seen once. This entry belongs to a study of a mutant IDH1 vaccine in newly diagnosed glioma. Time point reported: week 35, safety follow-up. Topical imiquimod was applied with each vaccine dose, which held 300 ug of mutant IDH1 20-mer peptide.

The material sequenced was PBMCs, taken from a glioma patient whose treatment included an IDH1 peptide vaccine. The receptor was derived from a man aged 35-49 years with glioma. The rearrangement links TRBV27 to TRBJ1-2, with 7 positions matching TRBD1. The CDR3: CASSPRGGNYGYTF. The CDR3, as DNA: TGTGCCAGCAGTCCCAGGGGGGGGAACTATGGCTACACCTTC.